This TCR beta chain was identified during a study of blood T cells in healthy people across ages. This clonotype was observed a few times. The antigen is undetermined. A sample-barcoded 5' primer and a J-beta primer mix were used in a second PCR of about 7 to 12 cycles. One entry per CDR3 protein results from TCRdb running MiXCR on the 5' RACE reads. The sample carries about 1.5 million distinct CDR3 sequences, under 55% recorded once. The CDR3 has 15 residues. The germline gives CDR1 SGHVS, CDR2 FNYEAQ. The junction had 8 bases not matched to a gene; V was cut back by 5 bases and J by 6 bases. General study results and limits: With age, beta diversity per million T cells declined roughly linearly, significantly by 35 to 40. Expanded clonotype changes were possibly confounded by unknown donor CMV status.

The specimen was blood. This clonotype originated in a young woman in good health. This chain links TRBV7-6 with TRBJ2-1; TRBD2 matches 9 bases. The CDR3 is CASSHPGLAGNEQFF. The DNA of the CDR3 is TGTGCCAGCAGCCACCCGGGACTAGCTGGCAATGAGCAGTTCTTC.